The source of this TCR beta chain is a study of cytomegalovirus exposure and HLA in healthy donors. Separate from the approximately 670-subject first cohort, the 120-subject validation cohort was the one that the donors belonged to. Study-wide points: The listing of about 150 TCR beta chains classed them as cytomegalovirus-associated.

The table came from immunoSEQ multiplex PCR; TCRdb's copy has only in-frame clones and leaves some out. The sample includes more than 95,000 clones, about 86% of them seen just once. V gave up 5 bases and J gave up 3 bases, with 13 bases separating them. This CDR3 contains 14 residues. The germline gives CDR1 MDHEN, CDR2 SYDVKM. As regards this clone: Its target is unknown.

V is TRBV28 and J is TRBJ1-1; possibly TRBD1 for D (5 bases). The sequencing sample was made of PBMCs. The clonotype was recovered from a young woman in good health and CMV-seropositive. CDR3 sequence: CASSTWGTYTEAFF. CDR3 DNA: TGTGCCAGCAGTACATGGGGCACTTACACTGAAGCTTTCTTT.